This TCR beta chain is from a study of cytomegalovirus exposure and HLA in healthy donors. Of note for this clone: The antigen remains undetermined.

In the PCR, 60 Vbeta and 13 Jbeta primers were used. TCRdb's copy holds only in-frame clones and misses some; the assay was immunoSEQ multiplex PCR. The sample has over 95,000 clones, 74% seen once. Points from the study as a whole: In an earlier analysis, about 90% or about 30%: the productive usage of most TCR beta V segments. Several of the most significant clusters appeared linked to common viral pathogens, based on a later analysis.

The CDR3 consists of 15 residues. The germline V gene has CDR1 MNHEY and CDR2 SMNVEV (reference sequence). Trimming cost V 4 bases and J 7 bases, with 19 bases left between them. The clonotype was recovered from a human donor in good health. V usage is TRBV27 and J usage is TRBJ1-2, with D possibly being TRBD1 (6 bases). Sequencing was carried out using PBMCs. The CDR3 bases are TGTGCCAGCAGTTCCTCGGCAGGGGCTAAGGGTGGCTACACCTTC. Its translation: CASSSSAGAKGGYTF.